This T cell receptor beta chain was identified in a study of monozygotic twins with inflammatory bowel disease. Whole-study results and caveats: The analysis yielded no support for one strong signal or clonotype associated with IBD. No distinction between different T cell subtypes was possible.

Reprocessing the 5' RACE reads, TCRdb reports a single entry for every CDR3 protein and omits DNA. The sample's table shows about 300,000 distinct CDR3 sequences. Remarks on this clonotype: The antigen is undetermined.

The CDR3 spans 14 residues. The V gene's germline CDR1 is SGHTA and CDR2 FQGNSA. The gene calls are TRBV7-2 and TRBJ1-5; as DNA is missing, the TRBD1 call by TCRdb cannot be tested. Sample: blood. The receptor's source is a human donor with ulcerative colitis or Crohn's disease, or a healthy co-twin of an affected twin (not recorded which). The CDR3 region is CASSLEGHGQPQHF.